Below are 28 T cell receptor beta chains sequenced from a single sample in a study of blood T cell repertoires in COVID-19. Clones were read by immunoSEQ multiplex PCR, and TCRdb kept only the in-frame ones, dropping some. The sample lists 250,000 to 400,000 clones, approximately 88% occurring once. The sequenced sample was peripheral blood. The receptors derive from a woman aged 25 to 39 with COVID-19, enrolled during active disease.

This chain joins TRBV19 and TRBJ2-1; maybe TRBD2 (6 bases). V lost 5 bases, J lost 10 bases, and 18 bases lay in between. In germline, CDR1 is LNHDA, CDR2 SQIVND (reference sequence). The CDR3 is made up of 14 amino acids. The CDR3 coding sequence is TGTGCCAGTAGTGGGGGGACGGTCCGTAGAGAGCAGTTCTTC. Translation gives CASSGGTVRREQFF.

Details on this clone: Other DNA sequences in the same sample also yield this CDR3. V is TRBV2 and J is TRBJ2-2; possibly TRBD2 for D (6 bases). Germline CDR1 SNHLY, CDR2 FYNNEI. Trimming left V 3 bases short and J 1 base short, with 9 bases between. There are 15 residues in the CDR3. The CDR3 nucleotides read TGTGCCAGCAGTGAGGGGACTGGGAACACCGGGGAGCTGTTTTTT. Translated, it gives CASSEGTGNTGELFF.

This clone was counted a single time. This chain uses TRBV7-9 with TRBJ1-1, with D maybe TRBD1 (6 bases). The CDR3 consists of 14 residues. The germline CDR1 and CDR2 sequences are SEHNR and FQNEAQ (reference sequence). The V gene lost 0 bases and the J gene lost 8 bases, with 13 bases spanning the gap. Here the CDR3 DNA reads TGTGCCAGCAGCTTAGCTAACGGGGGGCCGGAAGCTTTCTTT. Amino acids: CASSLANGGPEAFF.

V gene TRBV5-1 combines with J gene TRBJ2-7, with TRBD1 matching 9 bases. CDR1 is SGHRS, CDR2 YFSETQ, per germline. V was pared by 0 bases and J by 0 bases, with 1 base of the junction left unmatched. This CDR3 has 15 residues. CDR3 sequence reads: CASSLEGQGSYEQYF. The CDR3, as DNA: TGCGCCAGCAGCTTGGAGGGACAGGGCTCCTACGAGCAGTACTTC.

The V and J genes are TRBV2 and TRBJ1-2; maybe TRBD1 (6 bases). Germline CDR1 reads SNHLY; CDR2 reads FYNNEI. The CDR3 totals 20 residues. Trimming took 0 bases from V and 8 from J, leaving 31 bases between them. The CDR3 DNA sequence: TGTGCCAGCAGTGAAGCGCTGTTTCCTGTGGGGGCTGAGGTCCCCAGAGGCTACACCTTC. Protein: CASSEALFPVGAEVPRGYTF. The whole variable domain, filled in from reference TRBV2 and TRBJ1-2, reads EPEVTQTPSHQVTQMGQEVILRCVPISNHLYFYWYRQILGQKVEFLVSFYNNEISEKSEIFDDQFSVERPDGSNFTLKIRSTKLEDSAMYFCASSEALFPVGAEVPRGYTFGSGTRLTVV.

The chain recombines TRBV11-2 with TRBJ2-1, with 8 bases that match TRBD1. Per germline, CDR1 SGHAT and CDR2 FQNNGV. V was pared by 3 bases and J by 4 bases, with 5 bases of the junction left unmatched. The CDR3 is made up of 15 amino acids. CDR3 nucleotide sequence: TGTGCCAGCAGCTTCCAGGGGGCCCCGTACAATGAGCAGTTCTTC. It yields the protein CASSFQGAPYNEQFF.

The CDR3 DNA follows: TGTGCCAGCCATCAGCGGGGGTACCAAGAGACCCAGTACTTC. The encoded protein is CASHQRGYQETQYF. The chain couples TRBV3-1 (or the pseudogene TRBV3-2) to TRBJ2-5, with 8 nucleotides matching TRBD2. Germline-derived CDR1 and CDR2 are LGHDT and YNNKEL (reference sequence). CDR3 size: 14 residues. Germline trimming cut 8 bases from V and 0 bases from J; bases unmatched to any gene: 5.

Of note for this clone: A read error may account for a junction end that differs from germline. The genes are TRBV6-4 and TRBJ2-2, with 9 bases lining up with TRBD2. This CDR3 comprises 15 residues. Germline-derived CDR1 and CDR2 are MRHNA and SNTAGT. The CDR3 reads CASSVLAGNTEELFF. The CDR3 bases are TGTGCCAGCAGTGTCCTAGCGGGGAACACCGAGGAGCTGTTTTTT.

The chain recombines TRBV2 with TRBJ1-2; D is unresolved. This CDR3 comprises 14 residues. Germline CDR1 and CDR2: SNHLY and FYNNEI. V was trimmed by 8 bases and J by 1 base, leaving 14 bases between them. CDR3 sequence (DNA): TGTGCCAGCTGCTCGGACTTCTTTAACTATGGCTACACCTTC. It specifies CASCSDFFNYGYTF.

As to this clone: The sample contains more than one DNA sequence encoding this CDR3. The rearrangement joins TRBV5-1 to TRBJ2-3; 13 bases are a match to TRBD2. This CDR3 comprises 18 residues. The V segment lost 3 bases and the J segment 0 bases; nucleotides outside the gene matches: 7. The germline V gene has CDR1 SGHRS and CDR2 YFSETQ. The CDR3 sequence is CASSSWTSGGISTDTQYF. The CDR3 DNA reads TGCGCCAGCAGCTCGTGGACTAGCGGGGGAATTAGCACAGATACGCAGTATTTT.

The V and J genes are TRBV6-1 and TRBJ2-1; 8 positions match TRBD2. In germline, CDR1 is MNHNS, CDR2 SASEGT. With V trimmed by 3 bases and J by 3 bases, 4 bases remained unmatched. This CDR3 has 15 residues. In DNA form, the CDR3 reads TGTGCCAGCAGTGAGGTCCTAGCGGGCTACAATGAGCAGTTCTTC. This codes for CASSEVLAGYNEQFF.

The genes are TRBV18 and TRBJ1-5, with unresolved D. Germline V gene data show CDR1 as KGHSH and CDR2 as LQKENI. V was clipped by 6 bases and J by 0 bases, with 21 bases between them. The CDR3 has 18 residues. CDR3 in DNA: TGTGCCAGCTCCCCCGAGGAGGGTCAGATCAATAGCAATCAGCCCCAGCATTTT. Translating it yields CASSPEEGQINSNQPQHF. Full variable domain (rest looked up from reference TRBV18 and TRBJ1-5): NAGVMQNPRHLVRRRGQEARLRCSPMKGHSHVYWYRQLPEEGLKFMVYLQKENIIDESGMPKERFSAEFPKEGPSILRIQQVVRGDSAAYFCASSPEEGQINSNQPQHFGDGTRLSIL.

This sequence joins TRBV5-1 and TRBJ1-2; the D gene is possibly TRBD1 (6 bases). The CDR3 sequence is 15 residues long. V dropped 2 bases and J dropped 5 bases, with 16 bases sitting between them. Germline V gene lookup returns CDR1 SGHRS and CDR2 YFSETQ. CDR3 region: CASSFTTGWEYGYTF. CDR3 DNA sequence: TGCGCCAGCAGCTTCACGACAGGCTGGGAATATGGCTACACCTTC.

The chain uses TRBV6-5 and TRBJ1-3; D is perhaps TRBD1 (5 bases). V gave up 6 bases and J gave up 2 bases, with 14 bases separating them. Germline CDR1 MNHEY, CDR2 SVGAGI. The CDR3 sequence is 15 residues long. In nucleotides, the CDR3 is TGTGCCAGCAGCCTCACGGGGGAAACTGGAAACACCATATATTTT. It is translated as CASSLTGETGNTIYF.

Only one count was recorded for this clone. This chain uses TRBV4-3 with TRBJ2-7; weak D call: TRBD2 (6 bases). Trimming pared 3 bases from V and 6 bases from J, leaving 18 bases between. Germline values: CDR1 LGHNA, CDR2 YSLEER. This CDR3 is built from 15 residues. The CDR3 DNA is TGCGCCAGCAGCCAGGTGGGACTCCCCGGCGGCGAGCAGTACTTC. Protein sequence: CASSQVGLPGGEQYF.

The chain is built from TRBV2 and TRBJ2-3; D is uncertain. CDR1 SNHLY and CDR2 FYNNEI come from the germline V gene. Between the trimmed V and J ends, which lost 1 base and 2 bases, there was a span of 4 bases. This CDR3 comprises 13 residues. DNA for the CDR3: TGTGCCAGCAGTGAAGACAACACAGATACGCAGTATTTT. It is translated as CASSEDNTDTQYF.

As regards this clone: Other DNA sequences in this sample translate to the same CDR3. CDR3 DNA: TGTGCCAGCAGCTTAGCCGTCTCAGGGTTCGAGCAGTACTTC. Translated: CASSLAVSGFEQYF. The chain is built from TRBV7-4 and TRBJ2-7; possibly TRBD1 for D (5 bases). The V gene lost 0 bases and the J gene lost 6 bases, with 12 bases spanning the gap. The V gene's germline CDR1 is SGHVT and CDR2 SQSDAQ. The CDR3 covers 14 residues.

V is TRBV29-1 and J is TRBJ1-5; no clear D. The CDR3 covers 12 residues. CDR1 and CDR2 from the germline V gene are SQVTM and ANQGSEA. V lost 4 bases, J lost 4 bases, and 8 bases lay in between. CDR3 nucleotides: TGCAGCGTTGGCGGGGTTAATCAGCCCCAGCATTTT. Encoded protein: CSVGGVNQPQHF.

CDR3 sequence: CASSQGGLNTGELFF. The CDR3 DNA follows: TGTGCCAGCAGCCAAGGGGGGCTTAACACCGGGGAGCTGTTTTTT. V is TRBV3-1 (or the pseudogene TRBV3-2) and J is TRBJ2-2; tentative D call: TRBD1 (6 bases). Germline V gives CDR1 LGHDT, CDR2 YNNKEL (reference sequence). The CDR3 length is 15 residues. V dropped 1 base and J dropped 2 bases, with 8 bases sitting between them.

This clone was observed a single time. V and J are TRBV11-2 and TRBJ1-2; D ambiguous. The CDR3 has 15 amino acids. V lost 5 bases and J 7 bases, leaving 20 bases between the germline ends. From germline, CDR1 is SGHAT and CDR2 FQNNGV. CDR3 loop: CASSPRTGIWTGYTF. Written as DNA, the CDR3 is TGTGCCAGCAGCCCCCGAACGGGAATCTGGACTGGCTACACCTTC.

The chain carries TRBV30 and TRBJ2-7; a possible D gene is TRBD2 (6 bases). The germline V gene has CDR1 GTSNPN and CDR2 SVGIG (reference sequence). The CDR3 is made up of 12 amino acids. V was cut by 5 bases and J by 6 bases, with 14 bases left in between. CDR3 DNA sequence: TGTGCCTGGGATGAGACTAGAGGCGAGCAGTACTTC. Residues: CAWDETRGEQYF.

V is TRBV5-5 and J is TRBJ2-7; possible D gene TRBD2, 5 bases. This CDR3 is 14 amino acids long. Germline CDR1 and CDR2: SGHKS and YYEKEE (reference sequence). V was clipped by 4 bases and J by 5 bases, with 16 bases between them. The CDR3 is CASSPRLPGDEQYV. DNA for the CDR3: TGTGCCAGCAGCCCTAGACTTCCCGGGGACGAGCAGTACGTC.

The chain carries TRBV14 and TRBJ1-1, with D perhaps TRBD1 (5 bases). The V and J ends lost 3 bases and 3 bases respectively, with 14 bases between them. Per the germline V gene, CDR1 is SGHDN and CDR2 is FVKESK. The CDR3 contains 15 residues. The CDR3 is CASSQLSGFYTEAFF. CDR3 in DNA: TGTGCCAGCAGCCAGCTTTCAGGGTTTTACACTGAAGCTTTCTTT.

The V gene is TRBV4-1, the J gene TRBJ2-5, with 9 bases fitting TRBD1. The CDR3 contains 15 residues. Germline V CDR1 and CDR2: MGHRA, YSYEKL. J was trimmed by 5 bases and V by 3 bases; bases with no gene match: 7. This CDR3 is CASSQTGTGFETQYF. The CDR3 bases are TGCGCCAGCAGCCAGACGGGGACAGGGTTTGAGACCCAGTACTTC.

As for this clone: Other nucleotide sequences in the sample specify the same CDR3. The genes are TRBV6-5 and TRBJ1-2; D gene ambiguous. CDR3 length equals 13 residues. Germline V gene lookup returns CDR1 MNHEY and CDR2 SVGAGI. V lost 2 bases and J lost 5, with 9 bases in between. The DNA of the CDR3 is TGTGCCAGCAGTTACCGGGTTGGTTATGGCTACACCTTC. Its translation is CASSYRVGYGYTF.

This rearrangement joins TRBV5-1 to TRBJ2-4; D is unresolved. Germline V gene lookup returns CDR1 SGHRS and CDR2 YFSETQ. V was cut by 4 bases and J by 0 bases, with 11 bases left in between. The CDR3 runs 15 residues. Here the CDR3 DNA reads TGCGCCAGCAGCCCGATCGAGGAAGCCAAAAACATTCAGTACTTC. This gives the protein CASSPIEEAKNIQYF.

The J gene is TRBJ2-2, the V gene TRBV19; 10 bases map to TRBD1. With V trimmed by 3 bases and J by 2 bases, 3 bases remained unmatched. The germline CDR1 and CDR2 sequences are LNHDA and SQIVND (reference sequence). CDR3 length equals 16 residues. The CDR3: CASSIGTGVNTGELFF. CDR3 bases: TGTGCCAGTAGTATTGGGACAGGGGTCAACACCGGGGAGCTGTTTTTT.

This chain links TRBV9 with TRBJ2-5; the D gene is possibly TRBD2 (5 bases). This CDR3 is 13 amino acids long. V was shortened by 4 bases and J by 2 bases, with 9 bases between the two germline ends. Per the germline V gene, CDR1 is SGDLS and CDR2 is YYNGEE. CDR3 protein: CASSPWEQETQYF. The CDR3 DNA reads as TGTGCCAGCAGCCCCTGGGAGCAAGAGACCCAGTACTTC.